These T cell receptor beta chains were read from a single sample in a study of T cells in Graves' hyperthyroidism and ophthalmopathy. Using its own MiXCR run on the multiplex PCR reads, TCRdb lists one record per CDR3 protein. This table holds 350,000 to 400,000 distinct CDR3 sequences, 15% found once. The sequenced sample consisted of blood. The receptors originated from a woman under 40 with Graves' hyperthyroidism. The CDR3 runs from the conserved cysteine through the conserved F or W. D genes are given only for firm matches. Rows give clone size only sometimes, using once, few, many, or a class for an expanded clone.

J: TRBJ2-7; size: -; D: -; V: TRBV10-1; DNA: TGCGCCAGTAGCCGGGACCAGGCTCTAGGTGAGCAGTACTTC; CDR3: CASSRDQALGEQYF
J: TRBJ1-1; size: -; D: -; V: TRBV6-6; DNA: TGTGCCAGCAGTTACTCGGGACATCCGAACACTGAAGCTTTCTTT; CDR3: CASSYSGHPNTEAFF
J: TRBJ2-5; size: many; D: -; V: TRBV5-1; DNA: TGCGCCAGCAGTGCAGGCCAAGAGACCCAGTACTTC; CDR3: CASSAGQETQYF
J: TRBJ1-6; size: -; D: -; V: TRBV2; DNA: TGTGCCAGCAGTGTGGGGTTACCTTCACCCCTCCACTTT; CDR3: CASSVGLPSPLHF
J: TRBJ2-7; size: -; D: TRBD1; V: TRBV28; DNA: TGTGCCAGCAGTTCGACCGGGACAGGGTACCACGAGCAGTACTTC; CDR3: CASSSTGTGYHEQYF
J: TRBJ2-3; size: few; D: -; V: TRBV27; DNA: TGTGCCAGCAGTTTATTTACGGGGCCAGATACGCAGTATTTT; CDR3: CASSLFTGPDTQYF
J: TRBJ1-6; size: -; D: -; V: TRBV2; DNA: TGTGCCAGCACAGGGACGGGACCTCGAAATTCACCCCTCCACTTT; CDR3: CASTGTGPRNSPLHF
J: TRBJ2-7; size: many; D: -; V: TRBV4-1; DNA: TGCGCCAGCAGCCAAGCGGTAGCGGCACGTAGGGAGCAGTACTTC; CDR3: CASSQAVAARREQYF
J: TRBJ2-7; size: many; D: -; V: TRBV20-1; DNA: TGCAGTGCCAGACCCATGGGGCTCGAGCAGTACTTC; CDR3: CSARPMGLEQYF
J: TRBJ1-6; size: -; D: TRBD1; V: TRBV19; DNA: TGTGCCAGCAGCCCGGGACAGGGGTTTTCACCCCTCCACTTT; CDR3: CASSPGQGFSPLHF
J: TRBJ1-1; size: once; D: TRBD1; V: TRBV20-1; DNA: TGCAGTGCTAGAGACCCTATTGGGACAGTGAACACTGAAGCTTTCTTT; CDR3: CSARDPIGTVNTEAFF
J: TRBJ2-2; size: -; D: -; V: TRBV5-1; DNA: TGCGCCAGCAGCCCCGCGCAGGGTGGTACCGGGGAGCTGTTTTTT; CDR3: CASSPAQGGTGELFF
J: TRBJ2-7; size: few; D: TRBD1; V: TRBV29-1; DNA: TGCAGCGTCGTGACAGGGGGCGGGTACGAGCAGTACTTC; CDR3: CSVVTGGGYEQYF
J: TRBJ2-7; size: -; D: -; V: TRBV25-1; DNA: TGTGCCAGCAGTGAAAACTCCTACGAGCAGTACTTC; CDR3: CASSENSYEQYF
J: TRBJ2-1; size: many; D: TRBD1; V: TRBV29-1; DNA: TGCAGCGGAGGTTTGGGACAGGCGTACAATGAGCAGTTCTTC; CDR3: CSGGLGQAYNEQFF
J: TRBJ2-3; size: few; D: TRBD2; V: TRBV9; DNA: TGTGCCAGCAGCGTAGAGGGCGGGGGAAGCACAGATACGCAGTATTTT; CDR3: CASSVEGGGSTDTQYF